Shown below are 30 T cell receptor beta chains from a single sample sequenced in a study of blood T cells in healthy people across ages. Using a J-beta primer mix together with a sample-barcoded 5' primer, a second PCR was run for about 6 to 12 cycles. TCRdb re-called the 5' RACE reads with MiXCR, one entry per CDR3 protein. The sample shows some 1.5 million distinct CDR3 sequences, approximately 30% of them seen only once. The specimen sequenced was blood. The receptors derive from a woman aged 30 to 39 in good health.

The chain links TRBV7-2 to TRBJ1-5; D gene unclear. The CDR3 is 14 amino acids. The V and J ends lost 1 base and 6 bases respectively, with 10 bases between them. Germline CDR1 is SGHTA and CDR2 is FQGNSA. The CDR3 loop reads CASSLGADLQPQHF. The DNA of the CDR3 is TGTGCCAGCAGCTTAGGGGCGGATCTTCAGCCCCAGCATTTT.

This clonotype came up many times. V usage is TRBV28 and J usage is TRBJ2-1; D is perhaps TRBD1 (5 bases). The CDR3 is 14 amino acids. Deletions cut 3 bases from V and 1 base from J, with 7 bases between. Per germline, CDR1 MDHEN and CDR2 SYDVKM. CDR3: CASSFDRSYNEQFF. CDR3 DNA sequence: TGTGCCAGCAGTTTTGACAGATCCTACAATGAGCAGTTCTTC.

At least ten counts were recorded for this clonotype. The J gene is TRBJ2-7, the V gene TRBV7-9, with 7 positions matching TRBD1. CDR3 length: 14 amino acids. Trimming at V came to 5 bases and at J to 2 bases, leaving 6 bases not matched to a gene. Looked up from germline, CDR1 is SEHNR and CDR2 is FQNEAQ (reference sequence). The CDR3 DNA sequence: TGTGCCAGCAGCCCGGGGACAGAGCCCTACGAGCAGTACTTC. Its protein is CASSPGTEPYEQYF.

This clonotype was found many times. The rearrangement uses TRBV10-3 and TRBJ2-7; the D gene is possibly TRBD1 (5 bases). The CDR3 extends over 15 amino acids. Trimming took off 3 bases at V and 0 bases at J, with 12 bases between the two ends. Germline lookup yields CDR1 ENHRY and CDR2 SYGVKD. The DNA of the CDR3 is TGTGCCATCAGTGACCCAGGGAAGAGCTCCTACGAGCAGTACTTC. Protein sequence: CAISDPGKSSYEQYF.

V usage is TRBV4-1 and J usage is TRBJ1-2, with 7 bases identical to TRBD1. The germline gives CDR1 MGHRA, CDR2 YSYEKL. The V and J ends lost 4 bases and 5 bases, in that order; junction bases with no gene match: 7. The CDR3 is 14 residues long. The CDR3 bases are TGCGCCAGCAGCCCCCGGGACAGTGAGTATGGCTACACCTTC. The encoded protein is CASSPRDSEYGYTF.

This clonotype was seen at least ten times. The chain combines TRBV10-3 with TRBJ2-5, with 7 bases matching TRBD1. Germline V lookup: CDR1 ENHRY, CDR2 SYGVKD. Trimming cost V 6 bases and J 4 bases; bases outside gene matches: 11. The CDR3 has 15 residues. This CDR3 is CAISPVETGTETQYF. CDR3 bases: TGTGCCATCAGCCCCGTTGAGACAGGGACAGAGACCCAGTACTTC.

In this sample, this clonotype turned up a few times. V is TRBV4-1 and J is TRBJ2-2; D gene unclear. The ends were cut back, 1 base at V and 4 bases at J, with 4 bases in the middle. The CDR3 loop spans 13 amino acids. Germline V CDR1 and CDR2: MGHRA, YSYEKL. The DNA for the CDR3 is TGCGCCAGCAGCCAAGCCAGCACCGGGGAGCTGTTTTTT. Translated: CASSQASTGELFF.

This clonotype has a single count. A much larger clonotype is one base distant, so this may be a read error. The gene calls are TRBV24-1 and TRBJ2-3, with D hard to call. CDR1 is KGHDR and CDR2 is SFDVKD in the germline V gene. The CDR3 totals 12 residues. The CDR3 DNA reads as TGTGCCACCAGTGATCGAGCAGATACGCTGTATTTT. Its protein is CATSDRADTLYF.

The rearrangement joins TRBV30 to TRBJ1-5; D ambiguous. Trimming shortened V by 1 base and J by 4 bases, and 5 bases separated the two germline ends. The length of the CDR3 is 12 residues. Germline values: CDR1 GTSNPN, CDR2 SVGIG (reference sequence). This CDR3 is CAWSASNQPQHF. CDR3 DNA sequence: TGTGCCTGGAGTGCTAGTAATCAGCCCCAGCATTTT.

This chain connects TRBV12-3 or TRBV12-4 to TRBJ2-7; 7 nucleotides align to TRBD1. Trimming took 5 bases from V and 6 from J; bases not matched to a gene: 4. The CDR3 sequence is 12 residues long. For the CDR3, the DNA is TGTGCCAGCAGTACAGGGGATCGCGAGCAGTACTTC. Encoded protein: CASSTGDREQYF.

The rearrangement joins TRBV7-9 to TRBJ2-3; D unresolved. From germline, CDR1 is SEHNR and CDR2 FQNEAQ (reference sequence). The V end lost 1 base, the J end lost 4 bases, and 6 bases lay between the germline ends. The CDR3 totals 13 residues. The CDR3: CASSLVSADTQYF. The CDR3 DNA reads as TGTGCCAGCAGCTTAGTATCCGCAGATACGCAGTATTTT.

The chain carries TRBV28 and TRBJ1-1; 7 nucleotides match TRBD1. The J segment lost 7 bases and the V segment lost 6 bases, leaving 8 bases of the junction unmatched. The CDR3 extends over 13 amino acids. Germline values: CDR1 MDHEN, CDR2 SYDVKM. The CDR3 region has the DNA TGTGCCAGCAGGAGACAGGGATTTAATGAAGCTTTCTTT. This gives the protein CASRRQGFNEAFF.

CDR3 sequence reads: CSVRGDRAHEQYF. CDR3 in DNA: TGCAGTGTAAGAGGGGACAGAGCACACGAGCAGTACTTC. The chain is built from TRBV20-1 and TRBJ2-7; TRBD1 matches at 7 bases. There are 13 residues in the CDR3. Trimming took 7 bases from V and 5 from J; bases not matched to a gene: 11. CDR1 and CDR2 (germline): DFQATT, SNEGSKA (reference sequence).

The table lists this clonotype with many counts. This chain connects TRBV27 to TRBJ2-7; 7 bases align to TRBD2. The V segment lost 4 bases and the J segment 9 bases; nucleotides outside the gene matches: 9. The CDR3 totals 13 residues. Germline V gene data show CDR1 as MNHEY and CDR2 as SMNVEV (reference sequence). The CDR3 is CASSSSPRGMQYF. The CDR3 bases are TGTGCCAGCAGTTCATCCCCGCGGGGGATGCAGTACTTC.

The rearrangement links TRBV6-6 to TRBJ1-2; 7 bases align to TRBD1. There are 14 residues in the CDR3. V shed 6 bases and J 12 bases; nucleotides not matched to a gene: 16. From germline, CDR1 is MNHNY and CDR2 SVGAGI (reference sequence). The CDR3 spells CASSRKKTQGWNTF. The DNA of the CDR3 is TGTGCCAGCAGCCGAAAGAAGACACAGGGGTGGAACACCTTC.

The rearrangement uses TRBV6-1 and TRBJ2-5, with 9 positions matching TRBD1. The assigned J gene may be wrong: the sequence end matches TRBJ2-7 better. The CDR3 is 17 residues long. Germline V gene lookup returns CDR1 MNHNS and CDR2 SASEGT. The CDR3 coding sequence is TGTGCCAGCAGCCCCACAGGGGGCGTGAACCCTCCGGGCGAGCAGTACTTC. It is translated as CASSPTGGVNPPGEQYF.

V and J are TRBV27 and TRBJ1-5; D perhaps matches TRBD1 (6 bases). Germline V gene data show CDR1 as MNHEY and CDR2 as SMNVEV (reference sequence). This CDR3 comprises 15 residues. V gave up 3 bases and J gave up 4 bases, with 13 bases separating them. The CDR3 DNA is TGTGCCAGCAGTTTGACGAACAGGGTTAATCAGCCCCAGCATTTT. This encodes CASSLTNRVNQPQHF.

V gene TRBV28 combines with J gene TRBJ2-1, with D maybe TRBD2 (6 bases). The tail of the sequence fits TRBJ2-7 better, so the J call may be wrong. The CDR3 length is 15 residues. CDR1 is MDHEN, CDR2 SYDVKM, per germline. The CDR3 bases are TGTGCCAGCAGTAGAAGCGGGCCCTCCTACAATGAGCAGTACTTC. It is translated as CASSRSGPSYNEQYF.

The chain recombines TRBV7-2 with TRBJ1-2; unclear D gene. This CDR3 has 12 amino acids. Per the germline V gene, CDR1 is SGHTA and CDR2 is FQGNSA. The V gene lost 8 bases and the J gene lost 7 bases, with 14 bases spanning the gap. CDR3 DNA: TGTGCCAGCCGTAGACGAGGAGGTGGCTACACCTTC. Protein product: CASRRRGGGYTF.

This chain links TRBV6-1 with TRBJ2-3, with D perhaps TRBD2 (5 bases). Germline V gene data show CDR1 as MNHNS and CDR2 as SASEGT. The ends were cut back, 7 bases at V and 8 bases at J, with 16 bases in the middle. The CDR3 length is 13 residues. CDR3 sequence reads: CASKNSGELTQYF. CDR3 nucleotide sequence: TGTGCCAGCAAGAACAGCGGCGAACTTACGCAGTATTTT.

The V and J genes are TRBV12-3 or TRBV12-4 and TRBJ2-7, with D maybe TRBD1 (6 bases). The CDR3 sequence is 16 residues long. V shed 8 bases and J shed 5 bases, with 25 bases lying between them. The CDR3 region has the DNA TGTGCCAGCTCAAACGCGGCTGAACCAGGGGCCCACGAGCAGTACTTC. Residues: CASSNAAEPGAHEQYF.

The chain combines TRBV5-1 with TRBJ1-1, with D perhaps matching TRBD1 (5 bases). The V gene's germline CDR1 is SGHRS and CDR2 YFSETQ. This CDR3 comprises 14 residues. Trimming stripped 4 bases from V and 0 bases from J, with 10 bases between. CDR3 in DNA: TGCGCCAGCAGCGGAACGACAGTGAACACTGAAGCTTTCTTT. Amino acids: CASSGTTVNTEAFF.

The chain employs TRBV4-1 and TRBJ2-4; 8 positions match TRBD1. Germline V gene data show CDR1 as MGHRA and CDR2 as YSYEKL. The CDR3 has 16 residues. V shed 0 bases and J 11 bases; nucleotides not matched to a gene: 12. The CDR3 bases are TGCGCCAGCAGCCAAGATCCTAGTACCAGGGGGCGCGTTCAGTACTTC. This translates into CASSQDPSTRGRVQYF.

The chain recombines TRBV6-6 with TRBJ1-1, with D perhaps TRBD1 (6 bases). Germline-derived CDR1 and CDR2 are MNHNY and SVGAGI (reference sequence). The CDR3 covers 15 residues. The V and J ends lost 6 bases and 5 bases respectively, with 19 bases between them. CDR3: CASSVRQDGLTEAFF. The CDR3, as DNA: TGTGCCAGCAGCGTTAGACAGGATGGGCTAACTGAAGCTTTCTTT.

This clonotype was observed many times. This rearrangement joins TRBV5-1 to TRBJ2-5; tentatively, D is TRBD2 (5 bases). The ends were cut back, 5 bases at V and 2 bases at J, with 13 bases in the middle. Germline assignment: CDR1 SGHRS and CDR2 YFSETQ. The CDR3 is 14 residues long. The CDR3 DNA reads as TGCGCCAGCAGGCTAGCTTCAGGACAAGAGACCCAGTACTTC. Amino acid sequence: CASRLASGQETQYF.

This clonotype occurred many times. This chain joins TRBV10-3 and TRBJ2-7, with unresolved D. Deletions cut 0 bases from V and 1 base from J, with 10 bases between. The CDR3 sequence is 15 residues long. Germline values: CDR1 ENHRY, CDR2 SYGVKD. CDR3: CAISESVGGSYEQYF. The CDR3 region has the DNA TGTGCCATCAGTGAGTCGGTTGGCGGTTCCTACGAGCAGTACTTC.

Remarks on this clonotype: One end of the junction is discordant with germline, which a read error may explain. The CDR3 DNA reads as TGTGCCAGCAGTTACTCGGGCCAAGGTTTCACCTATGGCTGCACCTTC. This translates into CASSYSGQGFTYGCTF. The chain uses TRBV6-5 and TRBJ1-2; D is undetermined. CDR3 size: 16 residues. CDR1 is MNHEY and CDR2 is SVGAGI in the germline V gene.

A note on this clonotype: A much larger clone lies one base from this, so it may be a read error. The CDR3 region has the DNA TGTGCCAGCAAAACAGGGGTGGGGTACAATGAGCAGTACTTC. Protein product: CASKTGVGYNEQYF. This chain connects TRBV5-6 to TRBJ2-1, with TRBD1 matching over 7 bases. The J call may be wrong; the DNA end is better matched by TRBJ2-7. Germline V CDR1 and CDR2: SGHDT, YYEEEE. The CDR3 has 14 amino acids.

This chain uses TRBV4-1 with TRBJ1-5; no clear D gene. Germline-derived CDR1 and CDR2 are MGHRA and YSYEKL. V was cut by 7 bases and J by 4 bases, with 14 bases left in between. The CDR3 has 14 amino acids. The CDR3 coding sequence is TGCGCCAGCAACTCAGGACCGGATAATCAGCCCCAGCATTTT. This sequence encodes CASNSGPDNQPQHF.

In the case of this clonotype: This may be a read error: a much more frequent sequence differs by one nucleotide. The CDR3 end shows no conserved phenylalanine or tryptophan, and so a read error is likely. The rearrangement joins TRBV28 to TRBJ2-4; D is undetermined. The last part of the DNA fits TRBJ2-7 better; the J call may be wrong. CDR3 length: 12 amino acids. Germline V gene lookup returns CDR1 MDHEN and CDR2 SYDVKM. This CDR3 reads CASSDGPYEQYC. The DNA of the CDR3 is TGTGCCAGCTCGGACGGCCCCTACGAGCAGTACTGC.